The 19 T cell receptor beta chains listed next were all sequenced from one sample in a study of cytomegalovirus exposure and HLA in healthy donors. PCR amplification relied on 60 Vbeta primers (plus 13 Jbeta primers). The repertoire was sequenced with immunoSEQ multiplex PCR; TCRdb's copy has only in-frame clones and lacks some. The data hold approximately 100,000 clones, with 60% to 85% observed a single time. Material for sequencing was PBMCs. The receptors originated from a man aged 45 to 65 in good health and CMV-seronegative.

This chain connects TRBV6-5 to TRBJ2-1, with D possibly being TRBD2 (6 bases). Germline CDR1 and CDR2: MNHEY and SVGAGI. The CDR3 is 11 amino acids. V was pared by 2 bases and J by 11 bases, with 7 bases between. The CDR3 coding sequence is TGTGCCAGCAGTTACGCGGGGAAGCAGTTCTTC. Translated: CASSYAGKQFF.

The J gene is TRBJ2-2, the V gene TRBV7-2; 8 nucleotides align to TRBD1. Germline V gene lookup returns CDR1 SGHTA and CDR2 FQGNSA. With 6 bases clipped from V and 5 bases from J, the junction kept 5 bases outside the gene matches. The CDR3 covers 14 residues. CDR3: CASSFNRGTGELFF. In DNA, the CDR3 is TGTGCCAGCAGTTTTAACAGGGGGACCGGGGAGCTGTTTTTT.

The genes are TRBV19 and TRBJ1-2, with 8 bases aligning to TRBD1. Trimming cost V 3 bases and J 8 bases; bases outside gene matches: 8. This CDR3 region has 14 residues. Germline-derived CDR1 and CDR2 are LNHDA and SQIVND (reference sequence). CDR3 sequence reads: CASSMSGQGRGYTF. The CDR3 bases are TGTGCCAGTAGTATGTCTGGACAGGGTCGGGGCTACACCTTC.

Points on this clone: The junction shows a germline mismatch at one end, possibly a read error. The V call is TRBV6-5, the J call TRBJ1-2; D is ambiguous. This CDR3 region has 8 residues. Germline V CDR1 and CDR2: MNHEY, SVGAGI. The CDR3: CASSYDIF. The CDR3 DNA reads TGTGCCAGCAGTTACGACATCTTC.

The V and J genes are TRBV4-2 and TRBJ2-7; 13 bases match TRBD2. Germline CDR1 LGHNA, CDR2 YNFKEQ. This CDR3 is built from 19 residues. Trimming at V came to 0 bases and at J to 3 bases, leaving 11 bases not matched to a gene. The CDR3 DNA sequence: TGTGCCAGCAGCCAAGATCTCAGGACTAGCGGGGGCCCGGGCTACGAGCAGTACTTC. It translates to CASSQDLRTSGGPGYEQYF.

This clone was recorded only once. J is TRBJ2-3 and V is TRBV5-4; D is possibly TRBD2 (5 bases). With 4 bases removed from V and 5 bases from J, the gap between germline ends came to 11 bases. The CDR3 contains 13 residues. Per the germline V gene, CDR1 is SGHNT and CDR2 is YYREEE (reference sequence). Here the CDR3 reads CASSPDSEDTQYF. CDR3 nucleotides: TGTGCCAGCAGCCCGGACTCAGAAGATACGCAGTATTTT.

The chain couples TRBV18 to TRBJ2-3; 8 bases agree with TRBD2. CDR3 length: 17 amino acids. CDR1 is KGHSH, CDR2 LQKENI, per germline. J lost 0 bases, V lost 3 bases, and 8 bases had no gene match. The CDR3 DNA sequence: TGTGCCAGCTCACCGACGCTAGCGGGCCTTAGCACAGATACGCAGTATTTT. It is translated as CASSPTLAGLSTDTQYF.

The V and J genes are TRBV6-5 and TRBJ2-7; D unclear. Germline CDR1 is MNHEY and CDR2 is SVGAGI. This CDR3 comprises 13 residues. Trimming removed 0 bases from V and 9 bases from J, with 12 bases in between. The CDR3 is CASSYSPQNWQYF. CDR3 DNA sequence: TGTGCCAGCAGTTACTCACCACAGAATTGGCAGTACTTC.

V usage is TRBV30 and J usage is TRBJ2-6; maybe TRBD2 (6 bases). The germline V gene has CDR1 GTSNPN and CDR2 SVGIG (reference sequence). V was clipped by 3 bases and J by 0 bases, with 12 bases between them. This CDR3 has 16 residues. CDR3 nucleotides: TGTGCCTGGAGCGGACTAAAAATCTCTGGGGCCAACGTCCTGACTTTC. The encoded protein is CAWSGLKISGANVLTF.

The chain links TRBV4-1 to TRBJ2-2, with TRBD2 matching 12 bases. CDR3 length: 15 residues. Losses at the gene ends were 5 bases for V and 8 bases for J; bases not matched to a gene: 6. Germline lookup yields CDR1 MGHRA and CDR2 YSYEKL. The CDR3 DNA sequence: TGCGCCAGCAGCGCTTCTAGCGGGAGGGCTGGGGAGCTGTTTTTT. Protein: CASSASSGRAGELFF.

This clone was seen a handful of times. The genes are TRBV18 and TRBJ2-5, with D perhaps matching TRBD2 (6 bases). V lost 4 bases and J lost 2, with 8 bases in between. In germline, CDR1 is KGHSH, CDR2 LQKENI. This CDR3 has 13 residues. In DNA form, the CDR3 reads TGTGCCAGCTCACAGGCGGGACAAGAGACCCAGTACTTC. This codes for CASSQAGQETQYF.

The chain couples TRBV18 to TRBJ2-3; a weak D match, TRBD1 (5 bases). The CDR3 totals 16 residues. V dropped 4 bases and J dropped 2 bases, with 16 bases sitting between them. From germline, CDR1 is KGHSH and CDR2 LQKENI. Written as DNA, the CDR3 is TGTGCCAGCTCACAAAACGTTAGGGGCCACACAGATACGCAGTATTTT. Its protein is CASSQNVRGHTDTQYF.

The chain uses TRBV28 and TRBJ2-1, with a weak D call TRBD2 (5 bases). The V gene lost 2 bases and the J gene lost 2 bases, with 7 bases spanning the gap. The CDR3 is 14 amino acids. Germline lookup yields CDR1 MDHEN and CDR2 SYDVKM. This chain's CDR3 is CASSLTGTYNEQFF. The CDR3 region has the DNA TGTGCCAGCAGTTTAACGGGGACCTACAATGAGCAGTTCTTC.

This chain uses TRBV7-3 with TRBJ2-3; 12 nucleotides line up with TRBD2. Germline-derived CDR1 and CDR2 are SGHTA and FQGTGA. V shed 4 bases and J 4 bases; nucleotides not matched to a gene: 6. The CDR3 runs 16 residues. For the CDR3, the DNA is TGTGCCAGCAGCTCCCGGACTAGCGGGGCCGCAGATACGCAGTATTTT. As protein: CASSSRTSGAADTQYF.

The chain links TRBV30 to TRBJ1-1; a possible D gene is TRBD1 (6 bases). Germline-derived CDR1 and CDR2 are GTSNPN and SVGIG (reference sequence). This CDR3 is 12 amino acids long. V lost 5 bases, J lost 0 bases, and 7 bases lay in between. The CDR3 bases are TGTGCCTGGGGACAGATGAACACTGAAGCTTTCTTT. It specifies CAWGQMNTEAFF.

The chain employs TRBV2 and TRBJ2-1, with D possibly being TRBD1 (6 bases). The germline CDR1 and CDR2 sequences are SNHLY and FYNNEI. Trimming cost V 8 bases and J 6 bases, with 14 bases left between them. This CDR3 region has 13 residues. The DNA for the CDR3 is TGTGCCAGCGTCGGCTCCAGGGGCAATGAGCAGTTCTTC. This codes for CASVGSRGNEQFF.

The V gene is TRBV2, the J gene TRBJ1-6; 9 bases line up with TRBD1. Germline CDR1 is SNHLY and CDR2 is FYNNEI. The CDR3 loop spans 16 amino acids. With V trimmed by 8 bases and J by 2 bases, 7 bases remained unmatched. The CDR3 sequence: CASLPTGGPYNSPLHF. The DNA of the CDR3 is TGTGCCAGCCTTCCGACAGGGGGTCCCTATAATTCACCCCTCCACTTT.

The chain is built from TRBV5-1 and TRBJ2-5; tentative D call: TRBD1 (6 bases). CDR3 length: 13 amino acids. Germline values: CDR1 SGHRS, CDR2 YFSETQ. With 2 bases removed from V and 4 bases from J, the gap between germline ends came to 9 bases. CDR3 residues: CASSFQGTETQYF. CDR3 DNA: TGCGCCAGCAGCTTTCAGGGGACAGAGACCCAGTACTTC.

The chain recombines TRBV27 with TRBJ1-1; D perhaps matches TRBD1 (5 bases). The CDR3 loop spans 13 amino acids. Germline CDR1 is MNHEY and CDR2 is SMNVEV (reference sequence). V shed 5 bases and J shed 3 bases, with 10 bases lying between them. In nucleotides, the CDR3 is TGTGCCAGCAGTCATCAGGGATACACTGAAGCTTTCTTT. Amino acid sequence: CASSHQGYTEAFF.